A selection of T cell receptor beta chains follows, all from one sample in a study of control samples from healthy donors and cancer patients. Sequenced by immunoSEQ multiplex PCR; TCRdb stores in-frame clones only, minus some. The data contain around 120,000 clones, approximately 88% of them singletons. The sample was blood. These receptors came from a man in his forties in good health. Both conserved end residues are part of each CDR3. Each record gives: V gene, J gene, clone size, D gene, CDR3 protein, CDR3 DNA. D genes are given only for firm matches. Clone size is given for some rows only: seen once, a few or many times, or a class if the clone is expanded.

TRBV11-2,TRBJ1-4,once,.,CASSLDWGGNEKLFF,TGTGCCAGCAGCTTAGATTGGGGGGGTAATGAAAAACTGTTTTTT
TRBV5-6,TRBJ1-2,.,.,CASSLTRKMGTNYGYTF,TGTGCCAGCAGCTTGACGAGGAAAATGGGAACCAACTATGGCTACACCTTC
TRBV6-1,TRBJ1-5,.,.,CASSEGTGHNQPQHF,TGTGCCAGCAGTGAAGGTACAGGACACAATCAGCCCCAGCATTTT
TRBV18,TRBJ1-1,.,.,CASSPSQGQGEAFF,TGTGCCAGCTCACCGTCACAGGGTCAGGGGGAAGCTTTCTTT
TRBV7-6,TRBJ1-2,.,.,CASSLAGGAGGYTF,TGTGCCAGCAGCTTAGCGGGCGGAGCGGGTGGCTACACCTTC
TRBV7-2,TRBJ2-7,.,.,CASSISRGEQYF,TGTGCCAGCAGCATTAGCAGGGGCGAGCAGTACTTC
TRBV15,TRBJ2-1,.,.,CATSRQRASYNEQFF,TGTGCCACCAGCAGACAGAGAGCCTCCTACAATGAGCAGTTCTTC
TRBV30,TRBJ2-1,.,TRBD2,CAWSLSGDSAEQFF,TGTGCCTGGTCATTGAGCGGGGATTCCGCTGAGCAGTTCTTC
TRBV23-1,TRBJ1-2,.,.,CASSSPFRGLGYGYTF,TGCGCCAGCAGTTCCCCTTTTCGTGGGCTGGGCTATGGCTACACCTTC
TRBV10-1,TRBJ1-1,.,TRBD1,CASSSDRALGSNTEAFF,TGCGCCAGCAGTTCGGACAGGGCCCTAGGGTCGAACACTGAAGCTTTCTTT
TRBV27,TRBJ1-5,.,.,CASSLLPGNQPQHF,TGTGCCAGCAGTTTATTGCCGGGGAATCAGCCCCAGCATTTT
TRBV5-1,TRBJ2-3,.,TRBD1,CASSLADRGVDTQYF,TGCGCCAGCAGCTTGGCAGACAGGGGGGTAGATACGCAGTATTTT
TRBV2,TRBJ1-6,few,.,CARGDQVQSPLHF,TGTGCCAGAGGGGACCAAGTCCAATCACCCCTCCACTTT
TRBV28,TRBJ2-7,few,.,CASSTYYEQYF,TGTGCCAGCAGTACCTACTACGAGCAGTACTTC
TRBV18,TRBJ1-5,.,.,CASSPTERGPQHF,TGTGCCAGCTCACCAACGGAACGGGGGCCCCAGCATTTT
TRBV5-1,TRBJ2-1,.,TRBD1,CASSRSSGRGHNEQFF,TGCGCCAGCAGCCGCTCGAGTGGCAGGGGGCACAATGAGCAGTTCTTC
TRBV6-6,TRBJ2-7,many,TRBD1,CASSMDTGDSYEQYF,TGTGCCAGCAGTATGGACACAGGGGACTCCTACGAGCAGTACTTC
TRBV19,TRBJ1-5,.,TRBD1,CASSIWDRDGNQPQHF,TGTGCCAGTAGTATATGGGACAGGGATGGCAATCAGCCCCAGCATTTT
TRBV4-2,TRBJ2-1,few,TRBD2,CASSQDEAGSSYNEQFF,TGTGCCAGCAGCCAAGATGAAGCGGGGAGCTCCTACAATGAGCAGTTCTTC
TRBV16,TRBJ2-7,.,.,CASSQSRGAYEQYF,TGTGCCAGCAGCCAATCGAGGGGAGCCTACGAGCAGTACTTC
TRBV29-1,TRBJ1-4,.,.,CSVRTDKKLFF,TGCAGCGTTCGGACGGACAAAAAACTGTTTTTT
TRBV11-2,TRBJ2-3,.,.,CASSENRGTDTQYF,TGTGCCAGCAGCGAAAACAGGGGCACAGATACGCAGTATTTT
TRBV18,TRBJ2-4,.,TRBD1,CASSPDRTKNIQYF,TGTGCCAGCTCACCGGACAGGACGAAAAACATTCAGTACTTC
TRBV5-1,TRBJ2-1,once,.,CASSSRQTIGYNEQFF,TGCGCCAGCAGCTCCCGACAGACTATTGGCTACAATGAGCAGTTCTTC
TRBV24-1,TRBJ2-1,.,TRBD2,CATSDFWTSGGNEQFF,TGTGCCACCAGTGATTTTTGGACTAGCGGGGGTAATGAGCAGTTCTTC
TRBV13,TRBJ2-1,.,.,CASSLQDGNEQFF,TGTGCCAGCAGCTTACAAGACGGCAATGAGCAGTTCTTC
TRBV19,TRBJ2-7,.,TRBD1,CASSIAGTGRNEQYF,TGTGCCAGTAGTATAGCCGGGACAGGGAGGAACGAGCAGTACTTC
TRBV15,TRBJ2-5,.,TRBD2,CATSSGSGGLKVRKTQYF,TGTGCCACCAGCAGTGGTAGCGGGGGGCTAAAGGTGAGAAAGACCCAGTACTTC
TRBV6-1,TRBJ1-5,.,.,CASSDLGGRGKQPQHF,TGTGCCAGCAGTGACTTGGGGGGGCGCGGGAAACAGCCCCAGCATTTT
TRBV10-3,TRBJ1-2,.,.,CAISENGDNYGYTF,TGTGCCATCAGTGAGAACGGGGATAACTATGGCTACACCTTC
TRBV7-2,TRBJ2-2,.,.,CASSTRNRDTGELFF,TGTGCCAGCAGCACCCGCAACAGGGACACCGGGGAGCTGTTTTTT
TRBV6-6,TRBJ2-7,.,TRBD2,CASIGGDGGPSVYF,TGTGCCAGCATTGGGGGGGATGGGGGACCCAGCGTGTACTTC
TRBV12-3/TRBV12-4,TRBJ1-2,few,.,CASTPRRSYGYTF,TGTGCCAGCACCCCCCGAAGGTCGTATGGCTACACCTTC
TRBV7-6,TRBJ1-1,.,.,CASSRGVNTEAFF,TGTGCCAGCAGCCGTGGGGTGAACACTGAAGCTTTCTTT
TRBV14,TRBJ1-6,.,.,CASSQVYRSPLHF,TGTGCCAGCAGCCAAGTATATCGGTCACCCCTCCACTTT
TRBV5-1,TRBJ1-2,.,.,CASSRGGPNYGYTF,TGCGCCAGCAGCAGGGGTGGACCGAACTATGGCTACACCTTC
TRBV18,TRBJ1-2,.,.,CASSPGRSSYGYTF,TGTGCCAGCTCACCTGGACGGTCGTCCTATGGCTACACCTTC
TRBV4-1,TRBJ1-1,.,.,CASSHQDSMNTEAFF,TGCGCCAGCAGCCACCAAGACAGCATGAACACTGAAGCTTTCTTT
TRBV7-2,TRBJ2-2,.,.,CASSLGRDTGELFF,TGTGCCAGCAGCTTAGGCAGGGACACCGGGGAGCTGTTTTTT
TRBV4-1,TRBJ2-1,few,TRBD2,CASSPAGGVNEQFF,TGCGCCAGCAGCCCAGCGGGGGGAGTGAATGAGCAGTTCTTC
TRBV7-2,TRBJ1-5,.,.,CASSLGEGQPQHF,TGTGCCAGCAGCTTAGGAGAGGGTCAGCCCCAGCATTTT
TRBV18,TRBJ2-3,.,TRBD1,CATETRTGASTDTQYF,TGTGCCACCGAAACTAGGACAGGGGCTAGCACAGATACGCAGTATTTT
TRBV6-5,TRBJ2-1,.,.,CASRDREAHNEQFF,TGTGCCAGTAGAGACAGGGAGGCACACAATGAGCAGTTCTTC
TRBV19,TRBJ1-5,.,TRBD1,CASRRTTGGGQPQHF,TGTGCCAGTAGGAGAACGACAGGGGGGGGACAGCCCCAGCATTTT
TRBV24-1,TRBJ2-3,.,TRBD2,CATGRGGTDTQYF,TGTGCCACCGGGCGGGGGGGCACAGATACGCAGTATTTT
TRBV6-2/TRBV6-3,TRBJ1-5,.,.,CASSSTGNSNQPQHF,TGTGCCAGCAGTTCGACAGGAAACAGCAATCAGCCCCAGCATTTT
TRBV30,TRBJ2-1,.,.,CAWSVLGNEQFF,TGTGCCTGGAGTGTATTGGGCAATGAGCAGTTCTTC
TRBV30,TRBJ1-6,.,.,CAWSVNSGSPLHF,TGTGCCTGGAGTGTAAATTCTGGTTCACCCCTCCACTTT
TRBV30,TRBJ2-1,.,TRBD2,CAWSMGLAGREEQFF,TGTGCCTGGAGTATGGGACTAGCGGGGCGTGAGGAGCAGTTCTTC
TRBV14,TRBJ2-3,.,TRBD2,CASDIAGGTSTDTQYF,TGTGCCAGCGATATAGCGGGGGGGACTAGCACAGATACGCAGTATTTT